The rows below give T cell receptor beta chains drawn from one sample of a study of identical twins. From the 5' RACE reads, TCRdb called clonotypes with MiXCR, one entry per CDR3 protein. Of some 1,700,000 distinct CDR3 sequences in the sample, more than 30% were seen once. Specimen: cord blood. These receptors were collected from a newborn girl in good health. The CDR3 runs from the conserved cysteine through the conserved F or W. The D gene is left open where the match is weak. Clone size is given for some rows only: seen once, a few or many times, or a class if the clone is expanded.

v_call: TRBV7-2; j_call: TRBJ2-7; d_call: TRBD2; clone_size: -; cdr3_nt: TGTGCCAGCAGCTTAAGCGGGGGGCTTGACTACGAGCAGTACTTC; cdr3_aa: CASSLSGGLDYEQYF
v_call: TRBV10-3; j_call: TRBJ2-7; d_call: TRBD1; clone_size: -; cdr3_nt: TGTGCCATCACCCTGGGACAGGCTAACTACGAGCAGTACTTC; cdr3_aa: CAITLGQANYEQYF
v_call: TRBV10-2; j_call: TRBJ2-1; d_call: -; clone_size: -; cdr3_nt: TGCGCCAGCAGTGACCCCGGTCTAGGGGGCAATGAGCAGTTCTTC; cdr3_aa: CASSDPGLGGNEQFF
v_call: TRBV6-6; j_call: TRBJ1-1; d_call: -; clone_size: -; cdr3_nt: TGTGCCAGCACCCTAGGGGACACTGAAGCTTTCTTT; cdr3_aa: CASTLGDTEAFF
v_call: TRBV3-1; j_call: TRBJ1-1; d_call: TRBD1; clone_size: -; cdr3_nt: TGTGCCAGCAGCCCTGGGACAGCCCCGCACACTGAAGCTTTCTTT; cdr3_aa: CASSPGTAPHTEAFF
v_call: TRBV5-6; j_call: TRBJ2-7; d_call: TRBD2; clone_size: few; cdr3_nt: TGTGCCAGCAGCTTGCCTAGCGGGGGAACCAGCTCCTACGAGCAGTACTTC; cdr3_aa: CASSLPSGGTSSYEQYF
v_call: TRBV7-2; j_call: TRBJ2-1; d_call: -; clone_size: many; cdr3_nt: TGTGCCAGCAGTTTATCGCTCAATGAGCAGTTCTTC; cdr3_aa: CASSLSLNEQFF
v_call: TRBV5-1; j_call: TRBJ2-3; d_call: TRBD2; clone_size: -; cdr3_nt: TGCGCCAGCAGCAGCAGACTAGCGGGGGGGCCCTCAGATACGCAGTATTTT; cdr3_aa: CASSSRLAGGPSDTQYF
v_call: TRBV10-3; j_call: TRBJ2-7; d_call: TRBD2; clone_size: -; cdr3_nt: TGTGCCATCAGTGAGTCGATATCCACCACTAGCGGAGGGAGCGAGCAGTACTTC; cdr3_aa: CAISESISTTSGGSEQYF
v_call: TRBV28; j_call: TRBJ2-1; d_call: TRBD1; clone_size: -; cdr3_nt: TGTGCCAGCAGTTTGATTGGACAGGGGGCCCACAATGATCAGTTCTTC; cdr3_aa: CASSLIGQGAHNDQFF
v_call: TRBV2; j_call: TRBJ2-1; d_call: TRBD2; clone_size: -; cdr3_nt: TGTGCCAGCAGTGTTGTCCTCAGACTAGCGGGAAATGAGCAGTTCTTC; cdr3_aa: CASSVVLRLAGNEQFF
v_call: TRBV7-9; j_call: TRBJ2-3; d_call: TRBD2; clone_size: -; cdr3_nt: TGTGCCAGCAGCTTATGGTTGCGGGGGGGCCAAGATACGCAGTATTTT; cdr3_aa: CASSLWLRGGQDTQYF
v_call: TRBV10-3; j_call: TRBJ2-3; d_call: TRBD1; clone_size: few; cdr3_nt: TGTGCCATCAGTGAGTCGGAAGGGGGCGGTTCTGCGCAGTATTTT; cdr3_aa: CAISESEGGGSAQYF
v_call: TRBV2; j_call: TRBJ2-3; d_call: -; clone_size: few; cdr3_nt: TGTGCCAGCGAGGGTGGGCAGTATTTT; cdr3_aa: CASEGGQYF
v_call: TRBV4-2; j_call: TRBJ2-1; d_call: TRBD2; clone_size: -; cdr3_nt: TGTGTCAGCAGCCTGGGACTAGCGGGAGTCGTCAATGAGCAGTTCTTC; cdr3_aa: CVSSLGLAGVVNEQFF
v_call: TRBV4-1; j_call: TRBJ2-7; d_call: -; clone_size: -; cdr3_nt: TGCGCCAGCAGCCAAGGGTGGCTCTTAAGCTCCTACGAGCAGTACTTC; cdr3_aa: CASSQGWLLSSYEQYF
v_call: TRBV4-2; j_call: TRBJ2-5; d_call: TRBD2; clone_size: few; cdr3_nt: TGTGCCAGCAGCCAAGATCCTAGCGGGGGGGCCCTTCGGACCCAGTACTTC; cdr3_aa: CASSQDPSGGALRTQYF
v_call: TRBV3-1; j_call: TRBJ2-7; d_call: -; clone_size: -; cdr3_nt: TGTGCCAGCAGCCAAGATTATCCCCACGAGCAGTACTTC; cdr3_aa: CASSQDYPHEQYF
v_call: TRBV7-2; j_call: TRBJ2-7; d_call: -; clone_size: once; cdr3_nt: TGTGCCAGCAGCTTACCCTTTGGGGCGCCCTACGAGCAGTACTTC; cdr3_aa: CASSLPFGAPYEQYF
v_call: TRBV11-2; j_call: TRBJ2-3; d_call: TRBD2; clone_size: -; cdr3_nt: TGTGCCAGCAGCTTAATCTCCCGGACTAGCGGGGGCACAGATACGCAGTATTTT; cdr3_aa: CASSLISRTSGGTDTQYF
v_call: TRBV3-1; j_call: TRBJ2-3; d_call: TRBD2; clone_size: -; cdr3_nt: TGTGCCAGCAGCCAAAGCGGGATAGTCGCAGATACGCAGTATTTT; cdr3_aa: CASSQSGIVADTQYF
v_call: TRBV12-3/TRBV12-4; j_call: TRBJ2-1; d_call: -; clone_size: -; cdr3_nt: TGTGCCAGCAGTCACAGCGGGCACCGCAGTGAGCAGTTCTTC; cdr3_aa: CASSHSGHRSEQFF
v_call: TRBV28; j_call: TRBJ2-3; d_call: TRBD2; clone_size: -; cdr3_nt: TGTGCCAGCAGTGGGGAGGGACTAGCCGGAGATACGCAGTATTTT; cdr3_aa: CASSGEGLAGDTQYF
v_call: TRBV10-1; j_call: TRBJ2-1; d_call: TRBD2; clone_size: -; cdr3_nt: TGCGCCAGCAGTGATTTAGCGGGGGGGCCAAGGCAGTTCTTC; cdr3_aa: CASSDLAGGPRQFF
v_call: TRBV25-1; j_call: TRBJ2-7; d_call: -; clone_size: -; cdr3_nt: TGTGCCAGCAGTGAAGGGTCGGCCCGTGGAAGCGAGCAGTACTTC; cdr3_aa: CASSEGSARGSEQYF
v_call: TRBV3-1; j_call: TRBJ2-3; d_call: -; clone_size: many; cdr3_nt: TGTGCCAGCAGCCAAGTGATCGGGGTTACCACAGATACGCAGTATTTT; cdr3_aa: CASSQVIGVTTDTQYF
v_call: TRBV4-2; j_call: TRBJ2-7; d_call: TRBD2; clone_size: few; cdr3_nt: TGTGCCAGCAGCCAAGCCGACTTTAGCGGGCGGTACTACGAGCAGTACTTC; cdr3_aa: CASSQADFSGRYYEQYF
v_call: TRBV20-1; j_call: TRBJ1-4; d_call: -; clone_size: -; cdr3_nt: TGCAGTACTAAGCCCAGGGTCGTAGAAAAACTGTTTTTT; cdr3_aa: CSTKPRVVEKLFF
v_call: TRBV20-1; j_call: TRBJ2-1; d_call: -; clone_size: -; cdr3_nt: TGCAGTGCTAGAGATCTCTTATCAGGCGGGGCCTACAATGAGCAGTTCTTC; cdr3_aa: CSARDLLSGGAYNEQFF
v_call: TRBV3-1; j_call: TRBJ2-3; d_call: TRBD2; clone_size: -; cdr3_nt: TGTGCCAGCAGCCAGCGGGGGGGCCTACCAGATACGCAGTATTTT; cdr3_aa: CASSQRGGLPDTQYF
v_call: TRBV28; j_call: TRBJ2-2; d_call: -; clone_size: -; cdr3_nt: TGTGCCAGCAGTTTAAATCCCGGGGGATACGGGGAGCTGTTTTTT; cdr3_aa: CASSLNPGGYGELFF
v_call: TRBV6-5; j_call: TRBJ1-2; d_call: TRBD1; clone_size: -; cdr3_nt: TGTGCCAGCAGTGAACAGGGGAGGTTCGGCTACACCTTC; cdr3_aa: CASSEQGRFGYTF
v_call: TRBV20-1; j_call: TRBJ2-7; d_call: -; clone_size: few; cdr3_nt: TGCAGTGCTAGGACTCGTGGCAACAATGAGCAGTACTTC; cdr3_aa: CSARTRGNNEQYF
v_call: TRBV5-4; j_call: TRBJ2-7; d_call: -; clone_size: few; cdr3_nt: TGTGCCAGCAGCCTAGATGGGGGAAAGGGTCGCGAGCAGTACTTC; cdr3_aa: CASSLDGGKGREQYF
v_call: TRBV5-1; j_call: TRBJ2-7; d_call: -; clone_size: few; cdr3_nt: TGCGCCAGCAGCTTGGAGAAAGTGGCAGGTATCTACGAGCAGTACTTC; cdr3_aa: CASSLEKVAGIYEQYF
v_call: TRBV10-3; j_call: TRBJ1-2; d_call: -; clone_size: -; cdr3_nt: TGTGCCATCAAACCTGACAGAGTTAACTATGGCTACACCTTC; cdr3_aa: CAIKPDRVNYGYTF
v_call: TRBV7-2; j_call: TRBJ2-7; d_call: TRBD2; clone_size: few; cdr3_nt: TGTGCCAGGAAAATGACTAGCGGGAGGTGCCACCTACCCTCCTACGAGCAGTACTTC; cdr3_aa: CARKMTSGRCHLPSYEQYF
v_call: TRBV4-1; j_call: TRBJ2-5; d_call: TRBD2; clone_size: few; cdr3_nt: TGCGCCAGCAGCCCTCTAGCGGCCGTTCAAGAGACCCAGTACTTC; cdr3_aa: CASSPLAAVQETQYF
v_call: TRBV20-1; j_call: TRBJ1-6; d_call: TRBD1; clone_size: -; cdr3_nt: TGCAGTGCTGGGGCCGGGACAGATAATTCACCCCTCCACTTT; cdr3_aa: CSAGAGTDNSPLHF
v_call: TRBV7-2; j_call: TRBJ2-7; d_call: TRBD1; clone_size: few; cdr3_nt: TGTGCCAGCAGCTTAGCGGGACAGGCCGAGCAGTACTTC; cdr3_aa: CASSLAGQAEQYF
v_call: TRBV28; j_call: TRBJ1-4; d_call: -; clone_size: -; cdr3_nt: TGTGCCAGCAGTTTATCTGGGATTGCAACTAATGAAAAACTGTTTTTT; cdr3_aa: CASSLSGIATNEKLFF
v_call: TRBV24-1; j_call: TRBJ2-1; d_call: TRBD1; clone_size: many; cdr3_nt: TGTGCCACCAGTCCCGGGACAGGCTCGAATGAGCAGTTCTTC; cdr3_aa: CATSPGTGSNEQFF
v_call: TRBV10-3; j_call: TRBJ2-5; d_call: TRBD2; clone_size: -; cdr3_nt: TGTGCCATCGGGGCAGCGGGGGAAGGGGAGCAGTACTTC; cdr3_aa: CAIGAAGEGEQYF
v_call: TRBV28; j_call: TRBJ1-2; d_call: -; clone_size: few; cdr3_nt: TGTGCCAGCAGCGACAGTTACCGGCCCTATGGCTACACCTTC; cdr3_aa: CASSDSYRPYGYTF
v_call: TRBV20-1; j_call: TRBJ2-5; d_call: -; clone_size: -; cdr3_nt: TGCAGTGCTAGACGGGGGAGTCGGGACAATGAGCAGTACTTC; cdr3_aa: CSARRGSRDNEQYF
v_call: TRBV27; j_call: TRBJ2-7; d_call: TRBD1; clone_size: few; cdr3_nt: TGTGCCAGCAGCCGTCAGGGGGATTCCTACGAGCAGTACTTC; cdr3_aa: CASSRQGDSYEQYF
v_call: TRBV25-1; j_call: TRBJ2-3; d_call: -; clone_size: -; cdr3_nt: TGTGCCAGCAGGGGATCGACAGCTAGCACAGATACGCAGTATTTT; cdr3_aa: CASRGSTASTDTQYF
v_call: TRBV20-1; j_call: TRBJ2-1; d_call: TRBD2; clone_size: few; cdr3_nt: TGCAGTCCGACTGATCTAGCGGGGTACAATGAGCAGTTCTTC; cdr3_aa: CSPTDLAGYNEQFF
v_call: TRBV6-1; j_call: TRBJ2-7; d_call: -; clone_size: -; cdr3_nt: TGTGCCAGCAGTGAATCGGGGCCCTACGAGCAGTACTTC; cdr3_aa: CASSESGPYEQYF
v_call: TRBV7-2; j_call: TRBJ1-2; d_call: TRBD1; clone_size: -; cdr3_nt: TGTGCCAGCAGCGGCAGGGGGACTAACTATGGCTACACCTTC; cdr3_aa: CASSGRGTNYGYTF
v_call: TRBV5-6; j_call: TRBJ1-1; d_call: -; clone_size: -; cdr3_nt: TGTGCCAGCAGCCCGATGAGGGCCCAATTTGAAGCTTTCTTT; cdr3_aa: CASSPMRAQFEAFF